This T cell receptor (beta chain) comes out of a study of cytomegalovirus exposure and HLA in healthy donors. The study ran its PCR with 60 Vbeta and 13 Jbeta primers. The protocol was immunoSEQ multiplex PCR, while the TCRdb copy is restricted to in-frame clones and leaves out a portion. The profile shows 160,000 or so clones, just under 80% of them singletons. In its sample, this clone was seen once. No antigen is known for it. Study results and caveats: Earlier analysis found most TCR beta V segments productive about 87% or about 30% of the time. In a later analysis, TCR beta V- and J-gene trimming showed a link to a missense DCLRE1C variant. Versus the roughly 700-donor mean, an Asian-associated ancestry cluster reportedly showed fewer N-insertions in a later analysis. In most subjects, TCR beta sequences reportedly gave accurate predictions of HLA-A and HLA-B alleles.

Germline CDR1 SGDLS, CDR2 YYNGEE. CDR3 length: 20 residues. V shed 2 bases and J 0 bases; nucleotides not matched to a gene: 10. The sample comprised PBMCs. The chain couples TRBV9 to TRBJ2-3, with 15 bases aligning to TRBD2. This receptor was taken from a woman aged 45-59 years in good health and CMV-seronegative. Here the CDR3 DNA reads TGTGCCAGCAGCGTCAGGGGACTAGCGGGGGGCGGGATGAGCACAGATACGCAGTATTTT. It encodes CASSVRGLAGGGMSTDTQYF.